This record covers a single T cell receptor beta chain. What it binds is not known. The sample has other DNA sequences that encode this CDR3 too. This entry comes from a study of cytomegalovirus exposure and HLA in healthy donors. The germline V gene encodes CDR1 LNHDA and CDR2 SQIVND (reference sequence). CDR3 length: 11 amino acids. Trimming shortened V by 5 bases and J by 4 bases, and 3 bases separated the two germline ends. Researchers ran the PCR with 60 Vbeta and 13 Jbeta primers. TCRdb keeps only in-frame clones here, not all; method: immunoSEQ multiplex PCR. The table records under 70,000 clones, under 85% of them present only once. Findings and caveats of the study: As confirmed in vitro, three CMV-associated chains were specific for CMV antigens. Rarity held for most TCR sequences, but there were some public TCRs that occurred in many donors.

This TCR derives from a male donor in good health and CMV-seropositive. The chain links TRBV19 to TRBJ1-5; D is ambiguous. Sequenced sample: PBMCs. The CDR3 region is CASSQNQPQHF. The CDR3 bases are TGTGCCAGTAGTCAGAATCAGCCCCAGCATTTT.